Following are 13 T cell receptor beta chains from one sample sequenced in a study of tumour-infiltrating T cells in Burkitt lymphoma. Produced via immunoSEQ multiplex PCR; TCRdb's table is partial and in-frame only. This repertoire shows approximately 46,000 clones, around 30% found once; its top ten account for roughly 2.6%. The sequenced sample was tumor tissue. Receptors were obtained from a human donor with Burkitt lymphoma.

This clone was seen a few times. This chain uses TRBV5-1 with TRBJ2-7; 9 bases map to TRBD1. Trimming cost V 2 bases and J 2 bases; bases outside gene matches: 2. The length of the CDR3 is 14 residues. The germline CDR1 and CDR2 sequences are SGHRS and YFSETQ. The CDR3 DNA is TGCGCCAGCAGCTTCGACAGGGGGACCTACGAGCAGTACTTC. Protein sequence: CASSFDRGTYEQYF.

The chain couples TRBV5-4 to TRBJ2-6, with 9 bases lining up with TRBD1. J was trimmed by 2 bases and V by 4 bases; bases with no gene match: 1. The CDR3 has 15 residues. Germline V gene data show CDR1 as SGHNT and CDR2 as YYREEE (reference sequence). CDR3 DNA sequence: TGTGCCAGCAGCACAGGGGGCGCTGGGGCCAACGTCCTGACTTTC. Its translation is CASSTGGAGANVLTF.

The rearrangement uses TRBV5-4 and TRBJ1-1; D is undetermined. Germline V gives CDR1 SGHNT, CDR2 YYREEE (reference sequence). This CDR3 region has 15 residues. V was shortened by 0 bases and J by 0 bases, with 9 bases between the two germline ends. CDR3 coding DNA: TGTGCCAGCAGCTTGGTGGGGTTTGTGAACACTGAAGCTTTCTTT. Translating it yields CASSLVGFVNTEAFF. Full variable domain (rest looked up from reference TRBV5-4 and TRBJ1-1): ETGVTQSPTHLIKTRGQQVTLRCSSQSGHNTVSWYQQALGQGPQFIFQYYREEENGRGNFPPRFSGLQFPNYSSELNVNALELDDSALYLCASSLVGFVNTEAFFGQGTRLTVV.

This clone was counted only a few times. The CDR3 reads CATGAHSGANVLTF. The CDR3 coding sequence is TGTGCCACAGGGGCCCACTCTGGGGCCAACGTCCTGACTTTC. V is TRBV7-9 and J is TRBJ2-6, with D maybe TRBD1 (6 bases). The CDR3 loop spans 14 amino acids. Germline V lookup: CDR1 SEHNR, CDR2 FQNEAQ (reference sequence). Trimming removed 10 bases from V and 0 bases from J, with 10 bases in between.

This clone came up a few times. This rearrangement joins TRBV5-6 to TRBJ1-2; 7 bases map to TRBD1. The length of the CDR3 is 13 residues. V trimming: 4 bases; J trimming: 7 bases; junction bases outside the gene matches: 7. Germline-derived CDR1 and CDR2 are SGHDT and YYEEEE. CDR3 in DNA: TGTGCCAGCAGCCGACAGGGTTCATCTGGCTACACCTTC. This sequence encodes CASSRQGSSGYTF.

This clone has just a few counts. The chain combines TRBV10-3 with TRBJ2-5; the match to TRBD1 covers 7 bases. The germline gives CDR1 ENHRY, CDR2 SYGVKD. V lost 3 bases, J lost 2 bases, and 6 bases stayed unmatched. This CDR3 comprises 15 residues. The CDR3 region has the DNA TGTGCCATCAGTGACCCGGGGACAGCGCAAGAGACCCAGTACTTC. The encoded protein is CAISDPGTAQETQYF.

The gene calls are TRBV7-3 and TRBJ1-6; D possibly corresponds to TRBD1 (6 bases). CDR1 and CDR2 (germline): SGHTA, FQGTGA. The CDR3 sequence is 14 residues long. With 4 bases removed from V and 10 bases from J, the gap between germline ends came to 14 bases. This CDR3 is CASSSPGVGSPLHF. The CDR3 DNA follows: TGTGCCAGCAGCTCCCCAGGGGTAGGGTCACCCCTCCACTTT.

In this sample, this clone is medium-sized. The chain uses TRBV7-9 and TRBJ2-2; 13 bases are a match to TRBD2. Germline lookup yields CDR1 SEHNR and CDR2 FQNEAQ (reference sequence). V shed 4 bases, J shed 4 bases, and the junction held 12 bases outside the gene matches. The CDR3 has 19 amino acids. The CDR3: CASSSTSGGARSSTGELFF. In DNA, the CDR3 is TGTGCCAGCAGCTCCACTAGCGGGGGGGCCAGATCTAGCACCGGGGAGCTGTTTTTT. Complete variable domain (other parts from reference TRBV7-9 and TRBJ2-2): DTGVSQNPRHKITKRGQNVTFRCDPISEHNRLYWYRQTLGQGPEFLTYFQNEAQLEKSRLLSDRFSAERPKGSFSTLEIQRTEQGDSAMYLCASSSTSGGARSSTGELFFGEGSRLTVL.

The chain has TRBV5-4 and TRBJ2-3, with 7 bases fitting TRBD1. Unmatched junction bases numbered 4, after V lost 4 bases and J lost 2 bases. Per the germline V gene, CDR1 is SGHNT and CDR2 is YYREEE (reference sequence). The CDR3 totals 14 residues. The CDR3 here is CASSTGTVTDTQYF. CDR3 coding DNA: TGTGCCAGCAGCACCGGGACAGTCACAGATACGCAGTATTTT.

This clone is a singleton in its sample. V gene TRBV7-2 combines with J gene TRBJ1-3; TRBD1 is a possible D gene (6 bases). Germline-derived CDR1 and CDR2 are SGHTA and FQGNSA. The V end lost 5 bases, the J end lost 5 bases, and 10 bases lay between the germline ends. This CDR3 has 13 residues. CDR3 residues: CASSHRDRNTIYF. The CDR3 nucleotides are TGTGCCAGCAGCCACCGGGACAGAAACACCATATATTTT. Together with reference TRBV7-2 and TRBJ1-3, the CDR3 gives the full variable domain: GAGVSQSPSNKVTEKGKDVELRCDPISGHTALYWYRQSLGQGLEFLIYFQGNSAPDKSGLPSDRFSAERTGGSVSTLTIQRTQQEDSAVYLCASSHRDRNTIYFGEGSWLTVV.

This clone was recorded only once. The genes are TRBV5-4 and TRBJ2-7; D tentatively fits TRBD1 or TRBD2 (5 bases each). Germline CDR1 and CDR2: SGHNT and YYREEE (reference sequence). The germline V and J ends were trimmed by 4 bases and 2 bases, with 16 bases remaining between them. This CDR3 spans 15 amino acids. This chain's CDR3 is CASSPSTGTAYEQYF. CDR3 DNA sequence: TGTGCCAGCAGCCCGAGCACCGGGACGGCCTACGAGCAGTACTTC.

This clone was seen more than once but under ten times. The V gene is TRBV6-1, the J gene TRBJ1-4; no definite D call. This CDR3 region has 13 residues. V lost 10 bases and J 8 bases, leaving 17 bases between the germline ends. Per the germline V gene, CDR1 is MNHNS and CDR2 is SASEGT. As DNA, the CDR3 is TGTGCCAACAGCGGGAGTCTGGGGGAAAAACTGTTTTTT. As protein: CANSGSLGEKLFF.

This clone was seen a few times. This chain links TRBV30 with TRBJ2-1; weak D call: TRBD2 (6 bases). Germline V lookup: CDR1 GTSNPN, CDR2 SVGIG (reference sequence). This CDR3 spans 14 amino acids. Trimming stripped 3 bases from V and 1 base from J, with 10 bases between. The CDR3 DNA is TGTGCCTGGAGCCGAGGGAGGTCCTACAATGAGCAGTTCTTC. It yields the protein CAWSRGRSYNEQFF.